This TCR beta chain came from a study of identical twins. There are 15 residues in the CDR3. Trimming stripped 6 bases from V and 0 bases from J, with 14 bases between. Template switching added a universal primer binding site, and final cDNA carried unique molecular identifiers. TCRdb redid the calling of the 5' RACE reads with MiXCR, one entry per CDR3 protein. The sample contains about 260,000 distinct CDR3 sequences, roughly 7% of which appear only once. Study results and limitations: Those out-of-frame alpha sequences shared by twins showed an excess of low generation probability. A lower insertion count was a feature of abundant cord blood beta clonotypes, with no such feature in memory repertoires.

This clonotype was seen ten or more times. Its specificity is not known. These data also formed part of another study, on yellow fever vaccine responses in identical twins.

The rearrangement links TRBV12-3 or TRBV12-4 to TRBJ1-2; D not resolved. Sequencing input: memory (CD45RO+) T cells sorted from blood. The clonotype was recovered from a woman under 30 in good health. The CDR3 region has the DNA TGTGCCAGCAGCCCTCGGGCAGCCGCTAACTATGGCTACACCTTC. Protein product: CASSPRAAANYGYTF.